This T cell receptor (beta chain) was sequenced for a study of Ad26.COV2.S vaccination and SARS-CoV-2 variants. Overall study: Enrolled in COV1001, the donor was in the Ad26.COV2.S trial arm, which received the vaccine. Into the muscle, Ad26.COV2.S was dosed once or twice, 56 days apart.

From germline, CDR1 is LNHDA and CDR2 SQIVND (reference sequence). Trimming took 6 bases from V and 4 from J, leaving 15 bases between them. The CDR3 is 14 amino acids. Study-wide results and caveats: Among vaccine recipients, spike-specific TCR breadth exceeded that of placebo recipients.

Treatment denoted: about 20 received Ad26.COV2.S at low or high dose, single or two shots; about 5 received placebo; per-sample allocation not given. All samples were drawn on day 63, counting from the first vaccine or placebo injection. TCRdb keeps only in-frame clones here, not all; method: immunoSEQ multiplex PCR. The sample consists of 360,000 or so clones, 80% to 90% of them appearing once. Details on this clone: Its antigen is undetermined. Other nucleotide sequences in the sample specify the same CDR3.

V is TRBV19 and J is TRBJ1-2; TRBD1 is a possible D gene (6 bases). Specimen: peripheral blood, collected in a trial of Ad26.COV2.S vaccine versus placebo. The clonotype comes from a person between 18 and 65 years old who received the Ad26.COV2.S COVID-19 vaccine or a placebo. The CDR3 bases are TGTGCCAGTAGCGTACAGGGAATCGGCTATGGCTACACCTTC. It is translated as CASSVQGIGYGYTF.